This record looks at one T cell receptor (beta chain) sequence and its context. The CDR3 extends over 17 amino acids. The V gene's germline CDR1 is LNHNV and CDR2 YYDKDF (reference sequence). Trimming removed 0 bases at V and 0 bases at J, with 13 bases between. The source of the sample is a study of T cell changes during pregnancy in multiple sclerosis. The method was immunoSEQ multiplex PCR; TCRdb's version includes in-frame clones alone and lacks a portion of them. This table holds just under 65,000 clones, roughly 91% found once. This TCR came from a female donor in good health, enrolled as a control in a pregnancy study. The material was peripheral blood, obtained after pregnancy. V and J are TRBV15 and TRBJ2-3; D remains unclear. The CDR3 is CATSRDSVALSTDTQYF. As DNA, the CDR3 is TGTGCCACCAGCAGAGATAGTGTCGCACTTAGCACAGATACGCAGTATTTT. Drawing the rest from reference TRBV15 and TRBJ2-3, the complete variable domain is DAMVIQNPRYQVTQFGKPVTLSCSQTLNHNVMYWYQQKSSQAPKLLFHYYDKDFNNEADTPDNFQSRRPNTSFCFLDIRSPGLGDTAMYLCATSRDSVALSTDTQYFGPGTRLTVL.